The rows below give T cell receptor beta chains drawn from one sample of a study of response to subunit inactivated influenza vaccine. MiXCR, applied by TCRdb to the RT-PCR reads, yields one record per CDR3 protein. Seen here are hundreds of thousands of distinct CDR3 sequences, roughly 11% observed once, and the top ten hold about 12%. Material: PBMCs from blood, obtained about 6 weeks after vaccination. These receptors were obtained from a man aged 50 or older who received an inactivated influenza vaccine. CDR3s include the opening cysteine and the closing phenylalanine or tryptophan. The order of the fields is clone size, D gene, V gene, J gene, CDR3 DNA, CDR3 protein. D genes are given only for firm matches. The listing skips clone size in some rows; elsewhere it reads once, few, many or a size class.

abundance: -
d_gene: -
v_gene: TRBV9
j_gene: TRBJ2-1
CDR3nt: TGTGCCAGCAGCGTCGCCCCCAGTACGGCAGATAACAATGAGCAGTTCTTC
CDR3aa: CASSVAPSTADNNEQFF

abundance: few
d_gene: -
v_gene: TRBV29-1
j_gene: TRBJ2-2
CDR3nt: TGCAGCGTTGTGCTCTTAGCGAGCACCGGGGAGCTGTTTTTT
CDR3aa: CSVVLLASTGELFF

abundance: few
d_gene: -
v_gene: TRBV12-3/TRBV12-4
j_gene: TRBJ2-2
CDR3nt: TGTGCCAGCAGTTTCGGGGAGGTGAACACCGGGGAGCTGTTTTTT
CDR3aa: CASSFGEVNTGELFF

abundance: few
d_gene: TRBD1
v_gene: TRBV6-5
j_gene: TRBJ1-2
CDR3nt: TGTGCCAGCAGTTACTCGGCAGGGGGTGGCTACACCTTC
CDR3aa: CASSYSAGGGYTF

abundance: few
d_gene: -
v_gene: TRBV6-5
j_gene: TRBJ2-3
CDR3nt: TGTGCCAGCAGTTACGGCGGGGCCTTAGATACGCAGTATTTT
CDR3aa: CASSYGGALDTQYF

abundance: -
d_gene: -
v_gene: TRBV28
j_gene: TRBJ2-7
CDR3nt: TGTGCCAGCAAGGACGGATCCTACGAGCAGTACTTC
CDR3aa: CASKDGSYEQYF

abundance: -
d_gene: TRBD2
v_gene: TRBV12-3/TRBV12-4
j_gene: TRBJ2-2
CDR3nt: TGTGCCAGCAGAAGAGTAGCGGGCGGGTACGGGGAGCTGTTTTTT
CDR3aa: CASRRVAGGYGELFF

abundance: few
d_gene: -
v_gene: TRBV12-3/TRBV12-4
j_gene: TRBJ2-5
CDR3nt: TGTGCCAGCAGTTGGACTGGACCGCTAGTCGAGACCCAGTACTTC
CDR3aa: CASSWTGPLVETQYF

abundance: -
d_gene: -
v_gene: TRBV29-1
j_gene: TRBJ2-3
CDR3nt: TGCAGCGTTCGGCCGGGGGTAGATACGCAGTATTTT
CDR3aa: CSVRPGVDTQYF

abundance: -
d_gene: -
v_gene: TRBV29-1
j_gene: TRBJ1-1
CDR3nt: TGCAGCGTTGCCGGGTCAATCTCAAAACCGAACACTGAAGCTTTCTTT
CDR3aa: CSVAGSISKPNTEAFF

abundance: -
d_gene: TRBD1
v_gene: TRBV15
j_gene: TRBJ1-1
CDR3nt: TGTGCCACCAGCAGAGATAGGGGACAGGGCAGGACTGAAGCTTTCTTT
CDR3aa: CATSRDRGQGRTEAFF

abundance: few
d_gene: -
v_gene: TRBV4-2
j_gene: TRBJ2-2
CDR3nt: TGTGCCAGCAGCCAAGATCGAGGGACCGGGGAGCTGTTTTTT
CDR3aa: CASSQDRGTGELFF

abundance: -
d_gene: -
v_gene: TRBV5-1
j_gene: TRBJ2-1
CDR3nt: TGCGCCAGCAGCCCCGAGCCGAGCTCCTACAATGAGCAGTTCTTC
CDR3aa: CASSPEPSSYNEQFF

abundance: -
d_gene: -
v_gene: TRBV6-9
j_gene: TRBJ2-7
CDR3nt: TGTGCCAGCAGTTTACCAAGCGTGAGGGTCAACCCTACCTACGAGCAGTACTTC
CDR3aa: CASSLPSVRVNPTYEQYF

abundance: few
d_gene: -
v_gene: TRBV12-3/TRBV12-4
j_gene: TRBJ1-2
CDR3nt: TGTGCCAGCAGCCCCGACGGGCGCTATGGCTACACCTTC
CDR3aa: CASSPDGRYGYTF

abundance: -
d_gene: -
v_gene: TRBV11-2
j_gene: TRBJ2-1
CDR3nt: TGTGCCAGCAGCTCCGAACTATCTTTTTATAGGGGCGGCCCCTACAATGAGCAGTTCTTC
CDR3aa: CASSSELSFYRGGPYNEQFF

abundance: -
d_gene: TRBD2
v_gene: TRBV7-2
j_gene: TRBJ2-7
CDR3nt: TGTGCCAGCAGCTACTCCGGGACTACCTACGAGCAGTACTTC
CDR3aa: CASSYSGTTYEQYF

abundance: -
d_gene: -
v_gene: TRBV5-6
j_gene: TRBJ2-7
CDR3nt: TGTGCCAGCAGCGGCGGGACAGAATACTACGAGCAGTACTTC
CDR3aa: CASSGGTEYYEQYF

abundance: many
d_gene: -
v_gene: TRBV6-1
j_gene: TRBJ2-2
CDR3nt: TGTGCCAGCAGTCGACAGGAAGGGAACACCGGGGAGCTGTTTTTT
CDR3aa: CASSRQEGNTGELFF

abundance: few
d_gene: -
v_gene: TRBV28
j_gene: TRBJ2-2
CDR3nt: TGTGCCAGCAGCCCACAGGGGAGGGACACCGGGGAGCTGTTTTTT
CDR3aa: CASSPQGRDTGELFF

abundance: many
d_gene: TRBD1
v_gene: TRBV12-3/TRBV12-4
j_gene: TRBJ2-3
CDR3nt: TGTGCCAGCACACGACAGGGGCCCACAGATACGCAGTATTTT
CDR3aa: CASTRQGPTDTQYF

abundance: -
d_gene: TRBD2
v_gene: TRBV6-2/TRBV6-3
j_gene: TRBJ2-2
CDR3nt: TGTGCCAGCAGGAGTAGCGGGAGCTGGGAGCTGTTTTTT
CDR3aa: CASRSSGSWELFF

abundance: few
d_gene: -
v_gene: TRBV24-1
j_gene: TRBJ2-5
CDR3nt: TGTGCCACCAGTGATGACAGCCAAGAGACCCAGTACTTC
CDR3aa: CATSDDSQETQYF

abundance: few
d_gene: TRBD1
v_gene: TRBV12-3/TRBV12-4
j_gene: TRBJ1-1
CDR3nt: TGTGCCAGCAGTCCCGAGGACAGGGGTGATGTCCGAGCTTTCTTT
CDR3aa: CASSPEDRGDVRAFF

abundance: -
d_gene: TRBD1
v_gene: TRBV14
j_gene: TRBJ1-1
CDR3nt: TGTGCCAGCAGCATGTGGACAGGGAGGACTGAAGCTTTCTTT
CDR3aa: CASSMWTGRTEAFF

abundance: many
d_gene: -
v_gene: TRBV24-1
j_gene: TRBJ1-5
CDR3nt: TGTGCCACCAGTGATAAGGGGTCCCACGGATATCAGCCCCAGCATTTT
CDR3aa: CATSDKGSHGYQPQHF

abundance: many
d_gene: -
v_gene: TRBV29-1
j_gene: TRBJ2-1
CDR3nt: TGCAGCGTTGATGGGGAGGGGGCATATTATGAGCAGTTCTTC
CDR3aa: CSVDGEGAYYEQFF

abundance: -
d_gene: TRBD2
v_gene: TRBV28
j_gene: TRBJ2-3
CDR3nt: TGTGCCAGCAGTTCTCCGGGACTAGCGACAGATACGCAGTATTTT
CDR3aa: CASSSPGLATDTQYF

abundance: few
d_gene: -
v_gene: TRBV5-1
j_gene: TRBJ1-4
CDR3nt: TGCGCCAGCAGCTTGAAGGAACGGGAGGAAAAACTGTTTTTT
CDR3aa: CASSLKEREEKLFF

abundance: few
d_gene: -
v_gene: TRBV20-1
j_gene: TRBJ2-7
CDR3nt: TGCAGTGCTATTGAGAGAGACTACGAGCAGTACTTC
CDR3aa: CSAIERDYEQYF

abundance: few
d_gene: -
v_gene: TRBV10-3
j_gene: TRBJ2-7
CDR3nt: TGTGCCATCAGCGAAATGGATGGGGGCGAGCAGTACTTC
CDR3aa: CAISEMDGGEQYF

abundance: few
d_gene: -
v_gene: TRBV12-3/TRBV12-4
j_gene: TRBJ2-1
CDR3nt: TGTGCCAGCAGTTTTTTAGCCTCCTACAATGAGCAGTTCTTC
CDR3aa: CASSFLASYNEQFF

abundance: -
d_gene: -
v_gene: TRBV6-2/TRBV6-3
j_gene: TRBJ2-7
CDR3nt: TGTGCCAGCATCCAGACAGGTTCCTACGAGCAGTACTTC
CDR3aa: CASIQTGSYEQYF

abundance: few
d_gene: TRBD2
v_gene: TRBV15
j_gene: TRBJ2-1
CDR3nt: TGTGCCACCAGCAGAGGACTGGGGACTAGTAATGAGCAGTTCTTC
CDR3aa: CATSRGLGTSNEQFF

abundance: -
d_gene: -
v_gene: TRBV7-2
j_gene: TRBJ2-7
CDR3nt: TGTGCCAGCAGCTTAGTGGCAGACTCCTACGAGCAGTACTTC
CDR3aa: CASSLVADSYEQYF

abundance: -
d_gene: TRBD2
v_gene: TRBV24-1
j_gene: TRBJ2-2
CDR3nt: TGTGCCACCAGTGATCTCTGGACTAGCGGGAGGAGCGGGGAGCTGTTTTTT
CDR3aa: CATSDLWTSGRSGELFF

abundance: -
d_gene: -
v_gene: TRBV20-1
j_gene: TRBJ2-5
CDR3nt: TGCAGTGCCGGAACCCTAGGCGTCGAGACCCAGTACTTC
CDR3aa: CSAGTLGVETQYF

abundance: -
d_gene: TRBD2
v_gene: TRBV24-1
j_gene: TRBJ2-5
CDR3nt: TGTGCCACCAGTGGGAGGGTCCTAGCGGGCACCCAAGAGACCCAGTACTTC
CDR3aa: CATSGRVLAGTQETQYF

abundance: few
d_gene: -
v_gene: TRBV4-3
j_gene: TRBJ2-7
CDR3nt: TGCGCCAGCAGCCAGGAAAAAACAGGGCTAGCCGAGCAGTACTTC
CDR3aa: CASSQEKTGLAEQYF

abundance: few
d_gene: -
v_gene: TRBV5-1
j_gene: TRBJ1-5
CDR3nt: TGCGCCAGCAGCCCAGATAATAGCAATCAGCCCCAGCATTTT
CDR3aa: CASSPDNSNQPQHF

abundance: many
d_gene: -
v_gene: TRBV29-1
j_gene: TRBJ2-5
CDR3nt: TGCAGCGTTGATTGGGGGGAGACCCAGTACTTC
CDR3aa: CSVDWGETQYF

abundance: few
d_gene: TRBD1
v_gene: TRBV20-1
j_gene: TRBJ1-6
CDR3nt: TGCAGTGCTAGAGATCCGGGACAGGGGAATAATTCACCCCTCCACTTT
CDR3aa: CSARDPGQGNNSPLHF